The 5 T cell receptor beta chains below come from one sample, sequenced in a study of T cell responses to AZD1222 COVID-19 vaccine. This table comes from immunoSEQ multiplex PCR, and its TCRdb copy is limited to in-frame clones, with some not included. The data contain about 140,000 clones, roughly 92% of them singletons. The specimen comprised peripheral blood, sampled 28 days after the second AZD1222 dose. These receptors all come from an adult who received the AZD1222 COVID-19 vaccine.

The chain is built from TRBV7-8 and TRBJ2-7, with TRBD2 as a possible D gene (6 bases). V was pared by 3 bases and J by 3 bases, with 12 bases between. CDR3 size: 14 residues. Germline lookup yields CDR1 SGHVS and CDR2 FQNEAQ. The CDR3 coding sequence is TGTGCCAGCAGCTTCCGGGACTTATACTACGAGCAGTACTTC. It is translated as CASSFRDLYYEQYF.

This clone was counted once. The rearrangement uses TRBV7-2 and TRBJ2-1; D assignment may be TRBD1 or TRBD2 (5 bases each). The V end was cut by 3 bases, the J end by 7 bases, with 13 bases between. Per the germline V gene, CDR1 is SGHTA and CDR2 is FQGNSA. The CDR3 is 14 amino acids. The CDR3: CASSFGAGGNEQFF. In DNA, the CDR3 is TGTGCCAGCAGCTTCGGGGCGGGCGGGAATGAGCAGTTCTTC.

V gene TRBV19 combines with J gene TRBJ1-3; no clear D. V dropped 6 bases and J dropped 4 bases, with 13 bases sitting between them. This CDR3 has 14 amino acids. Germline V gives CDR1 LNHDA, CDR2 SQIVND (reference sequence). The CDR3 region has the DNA TGTGCCAGTAGGGAGGGTTTAGCCGGAAACACCATATATTTT. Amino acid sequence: CASREGLAGNTIYF.

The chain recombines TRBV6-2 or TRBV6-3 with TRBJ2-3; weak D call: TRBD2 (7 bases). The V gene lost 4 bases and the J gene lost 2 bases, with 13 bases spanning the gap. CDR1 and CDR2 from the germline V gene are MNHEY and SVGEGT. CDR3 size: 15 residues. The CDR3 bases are TGTGCCAGCAGTTGGGCGGGGGCCCACACAGATACGCAGTATTTT. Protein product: CASSWAGAHTDTQYF.

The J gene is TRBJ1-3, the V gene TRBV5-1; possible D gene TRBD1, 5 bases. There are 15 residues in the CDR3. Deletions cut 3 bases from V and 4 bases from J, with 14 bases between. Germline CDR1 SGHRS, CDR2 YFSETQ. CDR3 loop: CASSWGPEGGNTIYF. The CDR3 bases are TGCGCCAGCAGCTGGGGACCCGAAGGAGGAAACACCATATATTTT.